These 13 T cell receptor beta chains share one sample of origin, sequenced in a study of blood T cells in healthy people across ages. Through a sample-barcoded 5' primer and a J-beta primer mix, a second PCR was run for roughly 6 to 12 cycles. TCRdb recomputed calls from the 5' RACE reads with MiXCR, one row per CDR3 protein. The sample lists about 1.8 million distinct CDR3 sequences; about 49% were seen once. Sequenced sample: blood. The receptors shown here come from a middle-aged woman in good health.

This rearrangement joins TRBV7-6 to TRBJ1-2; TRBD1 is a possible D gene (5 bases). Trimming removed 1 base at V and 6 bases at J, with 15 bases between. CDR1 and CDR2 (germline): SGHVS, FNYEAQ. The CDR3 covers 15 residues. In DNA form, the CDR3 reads TGTGCCAGCAGCTTAGTACCACGGGGGTTCGATGGCTACACCTTC. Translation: CASSLVPRGFDGYTF.

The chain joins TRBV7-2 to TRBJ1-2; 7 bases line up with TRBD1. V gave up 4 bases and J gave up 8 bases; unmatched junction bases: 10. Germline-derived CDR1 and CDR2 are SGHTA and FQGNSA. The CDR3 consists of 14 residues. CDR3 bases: TGTGCCAGCAGCTCGAGACAGGGAAATAGCGGCTACACCTTC. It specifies CASSSRQGNSGYTF.

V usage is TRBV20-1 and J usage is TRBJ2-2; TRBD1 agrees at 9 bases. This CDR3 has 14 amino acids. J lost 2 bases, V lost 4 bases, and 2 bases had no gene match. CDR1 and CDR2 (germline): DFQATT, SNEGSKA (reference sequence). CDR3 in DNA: TGCAGTGCTAAGGGACAGGGCAACACCGGGGAGCTGTTTTTT. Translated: CSAKGQGNTGELFF.

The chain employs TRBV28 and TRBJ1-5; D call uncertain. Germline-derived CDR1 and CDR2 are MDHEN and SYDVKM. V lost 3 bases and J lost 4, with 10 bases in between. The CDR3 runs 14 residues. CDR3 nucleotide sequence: TGTGCCAGCAGTTTTTTCGGGGAAAATCAGCCCCAGCATTTT. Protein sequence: CASSFFGENQPQHF. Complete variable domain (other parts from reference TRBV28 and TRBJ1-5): DVKVTQSSRYLVKRTGEKVFLECVQDMDHENMFWYRQDPGLGLRLIYFSYDVKMKEKGDIPEGYSVSREKKERFSLILESASTNQTSMYLCASSFFGENQPQHFGDGTRLSIL.

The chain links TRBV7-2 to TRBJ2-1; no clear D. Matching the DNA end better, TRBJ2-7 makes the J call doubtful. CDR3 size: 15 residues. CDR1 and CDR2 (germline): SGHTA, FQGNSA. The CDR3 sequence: CASSSSGDFYNEQYF. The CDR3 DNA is TGTGCCAGCAGTTCTTCAGGAGATTTTTACAATGAGCAGTACTTC.

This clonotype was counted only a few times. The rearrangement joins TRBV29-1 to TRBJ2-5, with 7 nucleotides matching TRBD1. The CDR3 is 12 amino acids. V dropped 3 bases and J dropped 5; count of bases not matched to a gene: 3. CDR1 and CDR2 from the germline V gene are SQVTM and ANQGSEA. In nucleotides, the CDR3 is TGCAGCGTTGAGACAGGGTGGGAGACCCAGTACTTC. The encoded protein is CSVETGWETQYF.

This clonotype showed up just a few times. The DNA for the CDR3 is TGCGCCAGCAGCCTGTTGGAGGAGCAGTTCTTC. Protein sequence: CASSLLEEQFF. The chain recombines TRBV4-3 with TRBJ2-1; D gene uncertain. Germline values: CDR1 LGHNA, CDR2 YSLEER. The length of the CDR3 is 11 residues. Trimming shortened V by 4 bases and J by 10 bases, and 8 bases separated the two germline ends.

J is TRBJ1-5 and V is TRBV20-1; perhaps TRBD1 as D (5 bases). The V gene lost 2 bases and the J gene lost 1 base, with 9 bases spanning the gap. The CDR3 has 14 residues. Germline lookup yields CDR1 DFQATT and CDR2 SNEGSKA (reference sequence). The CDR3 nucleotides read TGCAGTGCTAGACTGGGGGTCAGCAATCAGCCCCAGCATTTT. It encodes CSARLGVSNQPQHF.

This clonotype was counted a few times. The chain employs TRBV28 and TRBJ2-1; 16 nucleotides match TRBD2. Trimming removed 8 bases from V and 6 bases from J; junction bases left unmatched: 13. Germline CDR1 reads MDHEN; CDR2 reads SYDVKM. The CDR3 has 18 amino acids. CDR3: CASLGTSGGAGFFNEQFF. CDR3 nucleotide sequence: TGTGCCAGCCTCGGGACTAGCGGGGGGGCAGGGTTTTTCAATGAGCAGTTCTTC.

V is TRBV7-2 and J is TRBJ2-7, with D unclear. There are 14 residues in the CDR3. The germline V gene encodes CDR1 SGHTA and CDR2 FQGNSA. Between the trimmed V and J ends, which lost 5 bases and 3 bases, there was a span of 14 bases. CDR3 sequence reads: CASSLDEVIYEQYF. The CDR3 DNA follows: TGTGCCAGCAGCCTGGACGAGGTAATCTACGAGCAGTACTTC.

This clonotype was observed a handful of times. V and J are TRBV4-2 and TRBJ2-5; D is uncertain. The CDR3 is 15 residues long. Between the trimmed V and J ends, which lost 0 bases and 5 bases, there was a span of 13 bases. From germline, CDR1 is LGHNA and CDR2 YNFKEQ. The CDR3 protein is CASSQDPGVRETQYF. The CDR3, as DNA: TGTGCCAGCAGCCAAGATCCCGGAGTAAGGGAGACCCAGTACTTC.

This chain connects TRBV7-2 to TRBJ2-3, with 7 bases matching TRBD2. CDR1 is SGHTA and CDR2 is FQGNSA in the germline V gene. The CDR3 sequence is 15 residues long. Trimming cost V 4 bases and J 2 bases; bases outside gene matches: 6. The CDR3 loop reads CASSSGGRATDTQYF. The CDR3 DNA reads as TGTGCCAGCAGCTCGGGAGGCCGCGCCACAGATACGCAGTATTTT.

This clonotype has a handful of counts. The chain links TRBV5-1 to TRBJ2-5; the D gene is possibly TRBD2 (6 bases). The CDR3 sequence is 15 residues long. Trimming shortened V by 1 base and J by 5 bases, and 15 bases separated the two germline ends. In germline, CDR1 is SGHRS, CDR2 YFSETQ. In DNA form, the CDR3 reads TGCGCCAGCAGCTTGTACGGGGGATCATCGGAGACCCAGTACTTC. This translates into CASSLYGGSSETQYF.